The 5 T cell receptor beta chains below were found in one sample sequenced in a study of shared clonotypes between healthy human individuals. The assay was immunoSEQ multiplex PCR, and TCRdb's table has in-frame clones only and misses some. The data contain 700,000 or so clones, around 72% of them singletons. Sequencing was carried out using memory CD4+ T cells sorted from blood. As to subset: CD45RA-negative fraction. The source of these receptors is a woman in her thirties in good health.

The rearrangement uses TRBV28 and TRBJ2-7, with a tentative D call TRBD1 (5 bases). The ends were cut back, 1 base at V and 2 bases at J, with 6 bases in the middle. Germline CDR1 reads MDHEN; CDR2 reads SYDVKM. The CDR3 spans 13 residues. The chain's CDR3 is CASSLYRTYEQYF. The CDR3 nucleotides read TGTGCCAGCAGTTTATACAGGACCTACGAGCAGTACTTC.

This rearrangement joins TRBV5-1 to TRBJ2-2; D is unclear. The germline gives CDR1 SGHRS, CDR2 YFSETQ. V was shortened by 0 bases and J by 4 bases, with 10 bases between the two germline ends. The CDR3 runs 15 residues. The CDR3 sequence is CASSLGRSGTGELFF. In DNA, the CDR3 is TGCGCCAGCAGCTTGGGCAGGTCGGGCACCGGGGAGCTGTTTTTT.

The chain carries TRBV27 and TRBJ1-4; perhaps TRBD1 as D (6 bases). This CDR3 is built from 15 residues. Germline V gene lookup returns CDR1 MNHEY and CDR2 SMNVEV (reference sequence). Trimming shortened V by 4 bases and J by 8 bases, and 17 bases separated the two germline ends. In DNA form, the CDR3 reads TGTGCCAGCAGTTCTTGGGCACAAAGGGGGGAAAAACTGTTTTTT. It codes for CASSSWAQRGEKLFF.

The chain links TRBV2 to TRBJ2-1, with D perhaps matching TRBD1 (5 bases). The V end lost 4 bases, the J end lost 9 bases, and 13 bases lay between the germline ends. Per the germline V gene, CDR1 is SNHLY and CDR2 is FYNNEI. The CDR3 has 13 residues. DNA for the CDR3: TGTGCCAGCAGTGCTACCAGGGAACGTGAGCAGTTCTTC. It specifies CASSATREREQFF.

The rearrangement uses TRBV27 and TRBJ2-1; 7 bases agree with TRBD1. The J segment lost 4 bases and the V segment lost 6 bases, leaving 9 bases of the junction unmatched. Germline V gives CDR1 MNHEY, CDR2 SMNVEV (reference sequence). CDR3 length: 15 residues. The CDR3 sequence is CASRSRGLGYNEQFF. CDR3 coding DNA: TGTGCCAGCAGATCGAGGGGGCTCGGTTACAATGAGCAGTTCTTC.